This TCR beta chain was sequenced during a study of response to subunit inactivated influenza vaccine (dated by TCRdb to 2017 to 2018). Turning to the overall study: Deep quantitative profiling of the T cell receptor repertoire was used in the study to follow responses to a trivalent subunit inactivated influenza vaccine.

The CDR3 runs 13 amino acids, cysteine and phenylalanine included. The CDR3 DNA has 39 bases and is translated from base 1. The germline V gene (reference sequence) provides CDR1 DFQATT and CDR2 SNEGSKA. V drops 4 bases and J drops 7 bases, leaving 13 bases in between. This clonotype was detected only a few times. The target of this receptor is not known. No base-level quality is on record; no much larger clone is a single base apart. Findings and caveats that apply to the study as a whole: The authors proposed that each seasonal influenza vaccination may bring in only a limited number of new T cells.

The protocol used for the library was RT-PCR. These reads were obtained on an Illumina HiSeq 2500. Starting from the raw public reads, TCRdb applied fastp trimming at Q25, assembled clones with MiXCR and retained in-frame beta chains. Records with the same CDR3 protein are collapsed into one entry carrying the most frequent genes and DNA. The sample table contains more than 200,000 distinct CDR3 sequences; only one count was recorded for less than 15% of them. 7.8% of the sample is in the top ten clones. This sample comprised non-naive T cells sorted from PBMCs, obtained 14 to 15 days before vaccination. Taken with the paper, the label for cell subset or site translates to: memory T cell fraction. This sequence originates from a man aged 50-59 years who received an inactivated influenza vaccine. Donor details come from another sample of the same person, matched by shared clones. The chain is encoded by TRBV20-1 joined to TRBJ2-2; perhaps TRBD1 is the D gene, with 6 bases matching. Here the CDR3 is given as CSATGGGNGELFF. The sequenced DNA: TGCAGTGCTACGGGTGGGGGCAACGGGGAGCTGTTTTTT.